This T cell receptor beta chain is drawn from a study of regulatory T cells in long-lasting Graves disease (dated by TCRdb to about 2021). Context from the whole study: In the newly diagnosed Graves' disease group, patients had been taking antithyroid drugs for less than 3 months. Peripheral blood TCR sequencing and RNA sequencing compared persistent Graves' disease patients with newly diagnosed Graves' disease patients. A total of 33 samples were covered by TCR sequencing, comprising some 13 persistent and around 20 newly diagnosed Graves' disease patients. The study was conducted in China and was registered as a clinical trial.

The CDR3 covers 10 residues, taking in both the cysteine and the phenylalanine. The entry retains the CDR3 DNA only, 30 bases that are in frame from base 1. Trimming removed 6 bases from V and 9 bases from J, leaving 8 bases between the germline ends. CDR1 and CDR2 (MDHEN, SYDVKM) derive from the germline V gene. Many counts were recorded for this clonotype. The target of this receptor is not known. Within one base of it there is no much larger clone, and no base qualities were kept. This sample's time point label indicates: newly diagnosed GD, antithyroid drugs for less than 3 months. For both TCR sequencing and RNA sequencing, RNA was extracted from PBMCs using TRIzol. Graves' disease was diagnosed according to American Thyroid Association guidelines. The patients came from an endocrinology department in Xi'an, China. From each patient, around 8.3 milliliters of peripheral blood was collected into an EDTA anticoagulant tube. Ficoll Paque Plus density gradient separation was used to isolate PBMCs, and no further T cell sorting was done. An Agilent 2100 Bioanalyzer and agarose gel were used to check RNA quality, while a NanoDrop 2000 measured RNA concentration.

The paper as a whole reports these results and caveats: Compared with newly diagnosed patients, patients with persistent Graves' disease had lower TCR Shannon entropy and fewer highly expanded clones, which suggests clonal expansion. Peripheral blood alone was examined, since thyroid tissue, which constituted the primary lesion, could not be accessed. Preferential use of TRBV28, TRBJ1-2 and TRBJ2-5 was observed in persistent disease, whereas TRBV20-1 and TRBJ2-1 were favored in newly diagnosed disease. As a limitation, the authors acknowledged that the small sample size may reduce accuracy. A larger number of public clonotypes was shared among persistent patients (about 2,700) than among newly diagnosed patients (about 990). Only the TCR beta chain was sequenced and analyzed.

The protocol used for the library was multiplex PCR. Reads for this sample came from an Illumina HiSeq 4000. iRepertoire HTBI primers and Arm-PCR amplification of CDR3 regions were used to construct TCR beta libraries. Gel purification was performed on PCR products prior to sequencing. The original methods were these. Gene usage analysis of CDR3 amino acid clonotypes relied on the roughly 60 TRBV and about 15 TRBJ segments identified across samples. Filtered high-quality paired reads were merged into contigs using COPE and FqMerger. Contigs were aligned with BLAST to IMGT TRBV, TRBD and TRBJ reference genes, and CDR3 was defined per IMGT. Clonotypes above 0.1% frequency were classified as highly expanded clones. Shannon entropy served as the measure of repertoire diversity, while the Gini coefficient captured V-J evenness. A clonotype found in more than one individual was treated as public. The public reads were run again by TCRdb, first through fastp at Q25 and then through MiXCR, and only productive beta chains were kept. Every entry covers one CDR3 protein and lists the most common genes and DNA from its rows. The V and J calls were determined by TCRdb, not by the authors. In all, the sample holds about 320,000 distinct CDR3 sequences, and about 18% of those were seen once. The ten largest clones take up around 37% of the sample.

This clonotype was sampled from a female donor with Graves disease. Source: peripheral blood mononuclear cells (PBMCs), taken at new diagnosis, from a patient treated with antithyroid drugs. The sequence links TRBV28 to TRBJ1-2; no confident D gene assignment can be made. DNA sequence: TGTGCCAGCAGCCTCGATAGCTACACCTTC. Its amino acids are CASSLDSYTF.